This entry lists 20 T cell receptor beta chains sequenced from one sample in a study of CD4 and CD8 cells across lung adenocarcinoma regions. TCRdb independently ran MiXCR on the PCR reads; one entry per CDR3 protein. The sample lists roughly 6,000 distinct CDR3 sequences, under 55% occurring once. Source material: CD8+ T cells from the margin of a lung tumor. The receptors stem from a male donor with lung adenocarcinoma. The CD4 and CD8 labels of this study may be unreliable.

The chain is built from TRBV10-1 and TRBJ2-1; D might be TRBD1 (6 bases). The CDR3 loop spans 14 amino acids. Trimming removed 4 bases from V and 4 bases from J, with 11 bases in between. Germline V CDR1 and CDR2: WNHNN, SYGVQD (reference sequence). The CDR3 nucleotides are TGCGCCAGCAGTGGTGGACAGATATACAATGAGCAGTTCTTC. Protein sequence: CASSGGQIYNEQFF.

By frequency in the sample, this clonotype is large. J is TRBJ2-7 and V is TRBV6-5; no reliable D call. The V gene's germline CDR1 is MNHEY and CDR2 SVGAGI. This CDR3 contains 12 residues. Trimming pared 6 bases from V and 4 bases from J, leaving 10 bases between. In nucleotides, the CDR3 is TGTGCCAGCAGCCTAGACATTTACGAGCAGTACTTC. Its translation: CASSLDIYEQYF.

This clonotype was seen many times. The rearrangement joins TRBV7-6 to TRBJ2-1; 11 positions match TRBD1. The CDR3 has 16 residues. V gave up 5 bases and J gave up 8 bases; unmatched junction bases: 11. Per the germline V gene, CDR1 is SGHVS and CDR2 is FNYEAQ. The DNA for the CDR3 is TGTGCCAGCAGCCTCGGACAGGGGGCTTGGGTTGATGAGCAGTTCTTC. It specifies CASSLGQGAWVDEQFF.

This clonotype was seen a handful of times. This chain links TRBV6-1 with TRBJ2-1; D might be TRBD2 (5 bases). The assigned J gene may be wrong: the sequence end matches TRBJ2-7 better. This CDR3 contains 14 residues. In germline, CDR1 is MNHNS, CDR2 SASEGT. This CDR3 reads CASSEVGSSYEQYF. The CDR3 region has the DNA TGTGCCAGCAGTGAGGTTGGGAGCTCCTACGAGCAGTACTTC.

V usage is TRBV15 and J usage is TRBJ2-7; D may be TRBD2 (5 bases). From germline, CDR1 is LNHNV and CDR2 YYDKDF (reference sequence). Trimming left V 5 bases short and J 1 base short, with 9 bases between. This CDR3 is 13 amino acids long. CDR3 nucleotides: TGTGCCACCAGCGGTGAGGGTTCCTACGAGCAGTACTTC. Protein sequence: CATSGEGSYEQYF.

This clonotype was counted ten times or more. A clone one base away is much larger, so this may be a read error. J is TRBJ2-1 and V is TRBV6-1, with D possibly being TRBD1 (5 bases). The J call may be incorrect, as the DNA end agrees better with TRBJ2-7. Germline V CDR1 and CDR2: MNHNS, SASEGT. This CDR3 has 12 amino acids. The CDR3 bases are TGTGCCAGCAGAGACAGTTCCCGTGAGCAGTACTTC. Protein: CASRDSSREQYF.

As for this clonotype: A junction end diverges from the germline sequence, so it may reflect a read error. The genes are TRBV6-1 and TRBJ1-4; 7 nucleotides match TRBD1. Germline loops: CDR1 MNHNS, CDR2 SASEGT. CDR3 size: 16 residues. The DNA of the CDR3 is TGTGCCAGCAGCGAAGGTGGAGGGGGCCCTAATGAAAAACTGTTTTTT. It yields the protein CASSEGGGGPNEKLFF.

This clonotype was picked up many times. Since a much larger clone is just one base distant, this may be a read error. The rearrangement uses TRBV10-3 and TRBJ2-5; 10 bases match TRBD2. V lost 2 bases, J lost 11 bases, and 23 bases stayed unmatched. Germline lookup yields CDR1 ENHRY and CDR2 SYGVKD. The CDR3 has 19 residues. The CDR3 reads CAISELGEREGRLHNEQYF. The CDR3 DNA follows: TGTGCCATCAGTGAGCTCGGGGAGCGGGAGGGGCGACTCCACAATGAGCAGTACTTC.

This clonotype was counted a few times. The chain couples TRBV30 to TRBJ2-3, with 10 bases fitting TRBD2. V gave up 0 bases and J gave up 6 bases; unmatched junction bases: 9. The CDR3 contains 16 residues. Germline CDR1 GTSNPN, CDR2 SVGIG (reference sequence). In DNA form, the CDR3 reads TGTGCCTGGAGTGTAGGGGTTAGCGGGAGGAAGGATACGCAGTATTTT. Protein: CAWSVGVSGRKDTQYF.

The rearrangement joins TRBV7-2 to TRBJ2-7; 11 bases align to TRBD1. Germline V gene data show CDR1 as SGHTA and CDR2 as FQGNSA. Trimming took 5 bases from V and 0 from J; bases not matched to a gene: 6. This CDR3 has 16 amino acids. DNA of the CDR3: TGTGCCAGCAGCCGGGGACAGGGGGGACTCTCCTACGAGCAGTACTTC. It codes for CASSRGQGGLSYEQYF.

This clonotype was found many times. The chain is built from TRBV27 and TRBJ2-1; D is unresolved. With the DNA end fitting TRBJ2-7 better, the J assignment may be wrong. The CDR3 loop spans 17 amino acids. From germline, CDR1 is MNHEY and CDR2 SMNVEV (reference sequence). The CDR3 nucleotides are TGTGCCAGCAGTTCCCTTTTGGTAGCAATACTTTCCAATGAGCAGTACTTC. Its protein is CASSSLLVAILSNEQYF.

The rearrangement joins TRBV11-2 to TRBJ2-2; D gene unclear. V was trimmed by 6 bases and J by 6 bases, leaving 11 bases between them. This CDR3 has 13 amino acids. Germline V gene sequence: CDR1 SGHAT, CDR2 FQNNGV. The CDR3 nucleotides read TGTGCCAGCAGGGGCGGCTCGCCCGGGGAGCTGTTTTTT. Translated: CASRGGSPGELFF.

This clonotype was seen only once. The chain recombines TRBV6-1 with TRBJ2-3, with 8 positions matching TRBD1. The V segment lost 2 bases and the J segment 1 base; nucleotides outside the gene matches: 2. Germline CDR1 and CDR2: MNHNS and SASEGT. The CDR3 extends over 15 amino acids. DNA of the CDR3: TGTGCCAGCAGTGAATCGACAGGGGGCACAGATACGCAGTATTTT. Amino acids: CASSESTGGTDTQYF.

The rearrangement uses TRBV27 and TRBJ1-1; possible D gene TRBD1, 5 bases. The V and J ends lost 8 bases and 5 bases respectively, with 21 bases between them. The CDR3 extends over 15 amino acids. CDR1 is MNHEY and CDR2 is SMNVEV in the germline V gene (reference sequence). DNA of the CDR3: TGTGCCAGCGTAGGACGGGGGGGTTCTTTAACTGAAGCTTTCTTT. Amino acids: CASVGRGGSLTEAFF.

This chain uses TRBV6-5 with TRBJ2-1, with D possibly being TRBD2 (5 bases). V gave up 0 bases and J gave up 7 bases, with 16 bases separating them. CDR3 length equals 16 residues. The germline V gene encodes CDR1 MNHEY and CDR2 SVGAGI. Written as DNA, the CDR3 is TGTGCCAGCAGTTACTCGAAGATGCCGGGGAAGAATGAGCAGTTCTTC. This gives the protein CASSYSKMPGKNEQFF.

The chain recombines TRBV11-2 with TRBJ2-5; 8 positions agree with TRBD2. Trimming removed 1 base from V and 5 bases from J; junction bases left unmatched: 9. This CDR3 has 16 amino acids. The germline V gene encodes CDR1 SGHAT and CDR2 FQNNGV. The CDR3 loop reads CASSLVGGGPSETQYF. DNA of the CDR3: TGTGCCAGCAGCTTAGTCGGGGGGGGGCCGTCGGAGACCCAGTACTTC.

The CDR3 sequence is CASSEADDGPYEQYF. The CDR3 nucleotides read TGTGCCAGCAGTGAAGCAGACGACGGGCCCTACGAGCAGTACTTC. V usage is TRBV6-1 and J usage is TRBJ2-7; D not resolved. Trimming shortened V by 0 bases and J by 2 bases, and 11 bases separated the two germline ends. Germline V gene data show CDR1 as MNHNS and CDR2 as SASEGT. CDR3 length: 15 amino acids.

This clonotype was picked up a small number of times. A much larger clone is a single base away; this may be a read error. J is TRBJ2-5 and V is TRBV9; 8 positions match TRBD2. V lost 0 bases, J lost 11 bases, and 9 bases stayed unmatched. This CDR3 is built from 14 residues. Germline V gene lookup returns CDR1 SGDLS and CDR2 YYNGEE. The chain's CDR3 is CASSVDGGVDEQYF. The CDR3 DNA reads TGTGCCAGCAGCGTAGACGGGGGGGTGGATGAGCAGTACTTC.

This rearrangement joins TRBV10-2 to TRBJ2-1; D call uncertain. CDR3 length: 14 amino acids. The V end lost 3 bases, the J end lost 2 bases, and 8 bases lay between the germline ends. The germline V gene encodes CDR1 WSHSY and CDR2 SAAADI. CDR3: CASSETIPYNEQFF. In DNA form, the CDR3 reads TGCGCCAGCAGTGAAACGATACCCTACAATGAGCAGTTCTTC.

Concerning this clonotype: Germline is not matched at one junction end, which may reflect a read error. The chain carries TRBV10-3 and TRBJ2-3; maybe TRBD1 (6 bases). The CDR3 is made up of 14 amino acids. Germline V gene sequence: CDR1 ENHRY, CDR2 SYGVKD. DNA for the CDR3: TGTGCGGGCAATGGGGGCCCGAACACAGATACGCAGTATTTC. Its protein is CAGNGGPNTDTQYF.